The TCR beta chain described here comes from a study of neurological immune-mediated disorders. Preparation of the unsorted libraries drew on 2 million PBMCs stored at -80 C. Deletions cut 5 bases from V and 6 bases from J, with 11 bases between. Per germline, CDR1 DFQATT and CDR2 SNEGSKA (reference sequence). The CDR3 is made up of 11 amino acids. From the 5' RACE reads, TCRdb called clonotypes with MiXCR, one entry per CDR3 protein. The table includes 110,000 or so distinct CDR3 sequences, about 3.4% detected once. This clonotype appeared many times. The source material was PBMCs. J is TRBJ2-7 and V is TRBV20-1; maybe TRBD2 (6 bases). This clonotype originated in a woman aged 25 to 39 with multiple sclerosis. The CDR3 loop reads CSAARRGEQYF. CDR3 in DNA: TGCAGTGCTGCAAGGAGGGGCGAGCAGTACTTC.